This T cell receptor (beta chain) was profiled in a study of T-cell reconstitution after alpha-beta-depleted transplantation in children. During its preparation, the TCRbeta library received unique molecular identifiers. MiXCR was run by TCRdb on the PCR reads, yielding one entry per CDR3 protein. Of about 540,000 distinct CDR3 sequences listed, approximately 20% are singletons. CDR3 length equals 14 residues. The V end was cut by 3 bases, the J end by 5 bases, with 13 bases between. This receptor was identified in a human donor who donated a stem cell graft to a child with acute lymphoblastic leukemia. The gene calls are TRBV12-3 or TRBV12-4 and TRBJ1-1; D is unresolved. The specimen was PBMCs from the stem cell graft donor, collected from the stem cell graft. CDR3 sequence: CASSLSGVETEAFF. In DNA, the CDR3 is TGTGCCAGCAGTTTGAGCGGGGTCGAAACTGAAGCTTTCTTT.